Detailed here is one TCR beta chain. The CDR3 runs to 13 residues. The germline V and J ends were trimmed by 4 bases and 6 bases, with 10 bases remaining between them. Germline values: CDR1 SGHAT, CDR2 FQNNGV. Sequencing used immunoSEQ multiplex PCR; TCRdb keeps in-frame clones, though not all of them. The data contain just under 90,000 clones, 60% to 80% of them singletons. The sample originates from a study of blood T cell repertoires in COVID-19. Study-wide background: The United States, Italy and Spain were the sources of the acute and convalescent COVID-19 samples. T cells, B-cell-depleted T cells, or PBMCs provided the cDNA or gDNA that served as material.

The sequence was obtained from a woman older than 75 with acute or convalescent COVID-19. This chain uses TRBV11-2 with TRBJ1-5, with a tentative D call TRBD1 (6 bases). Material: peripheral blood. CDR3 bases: TGTGCCAGCAGCTCAGGGGATCGTCAGCCCCAGCATTTT. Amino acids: CASSSGDRQPQHF.